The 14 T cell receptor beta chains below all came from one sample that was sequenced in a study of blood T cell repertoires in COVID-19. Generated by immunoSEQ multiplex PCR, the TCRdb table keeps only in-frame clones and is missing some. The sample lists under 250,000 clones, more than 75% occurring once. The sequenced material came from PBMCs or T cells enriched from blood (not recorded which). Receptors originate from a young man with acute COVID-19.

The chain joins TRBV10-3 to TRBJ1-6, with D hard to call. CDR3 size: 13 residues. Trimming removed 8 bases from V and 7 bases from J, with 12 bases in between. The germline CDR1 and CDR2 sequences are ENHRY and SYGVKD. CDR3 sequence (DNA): TGTGCCATCTGCGAGGGTAGCAATTCACCCCTCCACTTT. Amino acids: CAICEGSNSPLHF.

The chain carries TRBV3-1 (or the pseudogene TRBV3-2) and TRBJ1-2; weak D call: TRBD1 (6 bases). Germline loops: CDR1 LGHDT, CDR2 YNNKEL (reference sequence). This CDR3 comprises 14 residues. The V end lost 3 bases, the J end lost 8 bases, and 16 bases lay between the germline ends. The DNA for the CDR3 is TGTGCCAGCAGCCACGGGGGGCAGCGGGGAGGCTACACCTTC. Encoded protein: CASSHGGQRGGYTF.

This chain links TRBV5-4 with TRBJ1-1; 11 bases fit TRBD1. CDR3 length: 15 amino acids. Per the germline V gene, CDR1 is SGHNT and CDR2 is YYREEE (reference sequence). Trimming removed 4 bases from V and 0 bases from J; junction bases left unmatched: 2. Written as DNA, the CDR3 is TGTGCCAGCAGCCGGGACAGGGGGGTGAACACTGAAGCTTTCTTT. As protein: CASSRDRGVNTEAFF. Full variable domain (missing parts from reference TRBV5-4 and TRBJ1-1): ETGVTQSPTHLIKTRGQQVTLRCSSQSGHNTVSWYQQALGQGPQFIFQYYREEENGRGNFPPRFSGLQFPNYSSELNVNALELDDSALYLCASSRDRGVNTEAFFGQGTRLTVV.

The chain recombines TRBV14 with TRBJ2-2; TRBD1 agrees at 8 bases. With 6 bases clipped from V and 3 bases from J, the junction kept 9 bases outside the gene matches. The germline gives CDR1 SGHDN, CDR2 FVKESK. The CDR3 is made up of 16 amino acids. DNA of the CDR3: TGTGCCAGCAGACCCGACAGGGGAAAACACACCGGGGAGCTGTTTTTT. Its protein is CASRPDRGKHTGELFF.

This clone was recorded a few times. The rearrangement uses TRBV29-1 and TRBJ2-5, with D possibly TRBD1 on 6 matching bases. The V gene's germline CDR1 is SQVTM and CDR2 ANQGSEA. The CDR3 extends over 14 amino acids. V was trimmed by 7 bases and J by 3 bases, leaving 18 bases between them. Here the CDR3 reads CSAPPQGLEETQYF. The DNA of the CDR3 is TGCAGCGCTCCTCCGCAGGGGCTCGAAGAGACCCAGTACTTC.

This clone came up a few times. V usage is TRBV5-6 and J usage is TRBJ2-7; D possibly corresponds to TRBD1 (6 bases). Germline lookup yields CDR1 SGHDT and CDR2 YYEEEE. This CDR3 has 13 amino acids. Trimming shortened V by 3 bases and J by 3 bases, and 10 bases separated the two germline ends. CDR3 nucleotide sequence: TGTGCCAGCAGCTCCAGGGGAAACTACGAGCAGTACTTC. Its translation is CASSSRGNYEQYF.

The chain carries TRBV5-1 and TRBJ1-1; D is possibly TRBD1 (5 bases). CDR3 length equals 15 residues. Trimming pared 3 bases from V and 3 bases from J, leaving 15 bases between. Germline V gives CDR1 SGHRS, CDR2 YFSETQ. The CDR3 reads CASSSRRGEDTEAFF. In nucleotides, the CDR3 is TGCGCCAGCAGCTCGCGGCGGGGGGAGGACACTGAAGCTTTCTTT.

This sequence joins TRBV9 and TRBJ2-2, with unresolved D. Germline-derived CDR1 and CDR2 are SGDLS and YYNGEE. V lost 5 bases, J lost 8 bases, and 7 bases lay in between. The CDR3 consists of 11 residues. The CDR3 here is CASSSLGELFF. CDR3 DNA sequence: TGTGCCAGCAGTTCGCTAGGGGAGCTGTTTTTT.

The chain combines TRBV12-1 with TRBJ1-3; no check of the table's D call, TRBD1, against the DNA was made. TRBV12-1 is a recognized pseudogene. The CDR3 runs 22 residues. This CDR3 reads CASSYDRRAAVGKLCSGNTIYF. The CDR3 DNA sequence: TGTGCCAGCAGCTATGACAGGCGGGCGGCCGTTGGCAAACTGTGCTCTGGAAACACCATATATTTT.

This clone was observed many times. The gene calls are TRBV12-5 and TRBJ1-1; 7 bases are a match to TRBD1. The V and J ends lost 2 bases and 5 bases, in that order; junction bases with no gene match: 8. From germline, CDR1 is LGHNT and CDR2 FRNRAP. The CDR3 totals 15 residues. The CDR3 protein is CASGLRLTGKTEAFF. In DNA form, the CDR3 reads TGTGCTAGTGGTTTGCGTTTGACAGGGAAAACTGAAGCTTTCTTT.

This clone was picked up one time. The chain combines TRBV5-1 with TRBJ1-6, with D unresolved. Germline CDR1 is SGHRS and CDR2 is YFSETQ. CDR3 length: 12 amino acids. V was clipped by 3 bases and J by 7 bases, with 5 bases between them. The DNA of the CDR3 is TGCGCCAGCAGCTCCTCCAATTCACCCCTCCACTTT. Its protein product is CASSSSNSPLHF. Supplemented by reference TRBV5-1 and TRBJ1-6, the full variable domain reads KAGVTQTPRYLIKTRGQQVTLSCSPISGHRSVSWYQQTPGQGLQFLFEYFSETQRNKGNFPGRFSGRQFSNSRSEMNVSTLELGDSALYLCASSSSNSPLHFGNGTRLTVT.

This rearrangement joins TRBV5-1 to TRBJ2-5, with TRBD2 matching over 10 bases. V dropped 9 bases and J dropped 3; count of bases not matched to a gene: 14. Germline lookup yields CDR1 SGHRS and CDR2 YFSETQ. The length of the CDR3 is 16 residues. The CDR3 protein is CATTMRASGGEETQYF. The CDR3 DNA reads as TGCGCCACCACGATGCGGGCTAGCGGGGGTGAAGAGACCCAGTACTTC.

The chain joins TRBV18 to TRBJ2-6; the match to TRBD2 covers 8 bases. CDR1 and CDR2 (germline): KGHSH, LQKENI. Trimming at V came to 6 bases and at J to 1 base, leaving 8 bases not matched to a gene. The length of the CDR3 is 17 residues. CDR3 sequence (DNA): TGTGCCAGCTCCCTAGGCGGGGGGCTATCTGGGGCCAACGTCCTGACTTTC. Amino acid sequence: CASSLGGGLSGANVLTF. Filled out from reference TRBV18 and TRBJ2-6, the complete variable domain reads NAGVMQNPRHLVRRRGQEARLRCSPMKGHSHVYWYRQLPEEGLKFMVYLQKENIIDESGMPKERFSAEFPKEGPSILRIQQVVRGDSAAYFCASSLGGGLSGANVLTFGAGSRLTVL.

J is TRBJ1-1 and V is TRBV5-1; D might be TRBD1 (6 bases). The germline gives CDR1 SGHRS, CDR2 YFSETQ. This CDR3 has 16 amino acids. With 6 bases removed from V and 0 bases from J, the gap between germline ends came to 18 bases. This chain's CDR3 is CASTLQGYGMNTEAFF. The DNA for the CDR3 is TGCGCCAGCACTCTACAGGGTTACGGGATGAACACTGAAGCTTTCTTT.